The T cell receptor beta chain under discussion was sequenced for a study of blood T cell repertoires in COVID-19. CDR1 and CDR2 from the germline V gene are SGDLS and YYNGEE. The CDR3 has 15 residues. The V and J ends lost 3 bases and 5 bases, in that order; junction bases with no gene match: 10. Libraries were prepared by immunoSEQ multiplex PCR; TCRdb keeps only in-frame clonotypes and omits some of them. The repertoire holds 270,000 or so clones, with about 85% as singletons. The V and J genes are TRBV9 and TRBJ2-7; the match to TRBD1 covers 8 bases. This TCR was sampled from a woman aged 50 to 60 who had been exposed to COVID-19. The sequenced sample was PBMCs or T cells enriched from blood (not recorded which). CDR3 sequence: CASSAPSGTGDEQYF. The CDR3, as DNA: TGTGCCAGCAGCGCTCCATCCGGGACAGGTGACGAGCAGTACTTC.